This TCR beta chain was identified during a study of blood T cell repertoires in COVID-19. For the study at large: Sites across the United States, Italy and Spain contributed samples from acute and convalescent COVID-19. Sources were T cells, B-cell-depleted T cells, or PBMCs; the material itself was cDNA or gDNA.

CDR1 and CDR2 from the germline V gene are LGHDT and YNNKEL (reference sequence). This CDR3 is 15 amino acids long. The V and J ends lost 5 bases and 6 bases, in that order; junction bases with no gene match: 8. Authors' methods: Amplification with reference gene primers provided the estimates of nucleated cell counts. The method was immunoSEQ multiplex PCR; TCRdb's version includes in-frame clones alone and lacks a portion of them. V, J and clone size reflect that table, while D and trimming were determined from the DNA. The table lists roughly 200,000 clones, approximately 87% of them singletons. V and J are TRBV3-1 (or the pseudogene TRBV3-2) and TRBJ2-3; TRBD1 agrees at 10 bases. Sequenced material: peripheral blood. This clonotype was sampled from a man aged 55-75 years who had recovered from COVID-19. CDR3 in amino acids: CASSAGTGARDTQYF. The CDR3 bases are TGTGCCAGCAGCGCCGGGACAGGGGCGAGGGATACGCAGTATTTT.